Included here is one TCR beta chain sequence, with context. Sequencing was performed with immunoSEQ multiplex PCR; in TCRdb, only in-frame clones are kept and a portion is missing. The sample lists hundreds of thousands of clones; around 80% were seen once. This specimen comes from a study of blood T cell repertoires in COVID-19. Study in general: Sample material is recorded as cDNA or gDNA derived from T cells, B-cell-depleted T cells, or PBMCs.

Per germline, CDR1 MNHEY and CDR2 SVGAGI. The junction had 9 bases not matched to a gene; V was cut back by 6 bases and J by 4 bases. This CDR3 is 15 amino acids long. Each participant's cohort was designated according to participant-reported clinical history. This TCR was recovered from a man younger than 40 with acute COVID-19. The chain combines TRBV6-5 with TRBJ2-3; 8 positions match TRBD2. The sample taken for sequencing was PBMCs or T cells enriched from blood (not recorded which). In nucleotides, the CDR3 is TGTGCCAGCAGCCGCGGGACTAGTTCTTCAGATACGCAGTATTTT. Amino acids: CASSRGTSSSDTQYF.